This T cell receptor beta chain was sequenced during a study of cytomegalovirus exposure and HLA in healthy donors. The study ran its PCR with 60 Vbeta and 13 Jbeta primers. Assay used: immunoSEQ multiplex PCR; TCRdb lists only in-frame clones, some missing. The sample records over 150,000 clones, about 81% being singletons. This clone was seen only once. With V trimmed by 4 bases and J by 2 bases, 7 bases remained unmatched. Germline assignment: CDR1 SNHLY and CDR2 FYNNEI. The CDR3 totals 15 residues. The chain employs TRBV2 and TRBJ2-7, with TRBD2 matching 8 bases. Sequenced: PBMCs. The TCR originated in a woman between 50 and 59 years old in good health and CMV-seropositive. The CDR3 loop reads CASSVTGGGTYEQYF. CDR3 nucleotides: TGTGCCAGCAGTGTAACGGGGGGGGGCACCTACGAGCAGTACTTC.